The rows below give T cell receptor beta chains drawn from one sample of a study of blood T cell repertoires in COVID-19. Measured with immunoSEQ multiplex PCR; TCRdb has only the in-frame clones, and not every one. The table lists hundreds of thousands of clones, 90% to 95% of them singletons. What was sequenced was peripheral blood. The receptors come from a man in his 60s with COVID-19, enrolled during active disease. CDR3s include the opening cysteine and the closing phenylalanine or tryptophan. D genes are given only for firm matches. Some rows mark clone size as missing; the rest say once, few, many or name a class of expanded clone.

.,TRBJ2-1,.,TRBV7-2,CASSPDPGARYNEQFF,TGTGCCAGCAGCCCCGACCCAGGGGCGAGGTACAATGAGCAGTTCTTC
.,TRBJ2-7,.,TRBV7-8,CASSLASYYEQYF,TGTGCCAGCAGCTTAGCTAGCTACTACGAGCAGTACTTC
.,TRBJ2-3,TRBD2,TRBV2,CASSDGGRSTDTQYF,TGTGCCAGCAGTGACGGCGGGAGAAGCACAGATACGCAGTATTTT
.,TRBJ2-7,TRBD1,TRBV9,CASSIAPGQGPYEQYF,TGTGCCAGCAGTATCGCCCCTGGACAGGGGCCCTACGAGCAGTACTTC
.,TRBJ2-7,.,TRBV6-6,CASSRQPRGDEQYF,TGTGCCAGCAGCAGACAACCCAGGGGGGACGAGCAGTACTTC
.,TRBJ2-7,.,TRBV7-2,CASSLGPTDYEQYF,TGTGCCAGCAGCTTAGGGCCGACAGACTACGAGCAGTACTTC
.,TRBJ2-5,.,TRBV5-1,CASSSLRGGAAQETQYF,TGCGCCAGCAGCTCCCTAAGGGGGGGGGCCGCACAAGAGACCCAGTACTTC
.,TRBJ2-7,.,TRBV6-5,CASSSISVSSYEQYF,TGTGCCAGCAGTTCCATAAGCGTGAGCTCCTACGAGCAGTACTTC
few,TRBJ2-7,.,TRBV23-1,CASSQPQANEQYF,TGCGCCAGCAGTCAACCACAGGCGAACGAGCAGTACTTC
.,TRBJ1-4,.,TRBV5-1,CASSFGGIGEKLFF,TGCGCCAGCAGCTTCGGGGGTATTGGTGAAAAACTGTTTTTT
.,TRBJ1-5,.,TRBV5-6,CASSTRGGEQPQHF,TGTGCCAGCAGCACACGGGGGGGCGAGCAGCCCCAGCATTTT